This T cell receptor (beta chain) emerged from a study of T cells in Graves' hyperthyroidism and ophthalmopathy. The CDR3 regions of TCR beta were amplified from RNA transcripts. Carried out on the TCR CDR3, a first-round RT-PCR used the HTBI primer set. A single record per CDR3 protein comes from TCRdb applying MiXCR to the multiplex PCR reads. This sample has about 500,000 distinct CDR3 sequences, with more than 15% found just once. The table lists this clonotype with a count of one. The sequencing sample was made of blood. The sequence was collected from a woman aged 25-40 years with Graves' ophthalmopathy.

The CDR3 sequence: CSALKTYEQYF. The CDR3 region has the DNA TGCAGTGCTCTTAAGACCTACGAGCAGTACTTC. The chain joins TRBV20-1 to TRBJ2-7; D remains unclear. V lost 5 bases and J lost 2, with 7 bases in between. Germline V gene data show CDR1 as DFQATT and CDR2 as SNEGSKA (reference sequence). The CDR3 sequence is 11 residues long.